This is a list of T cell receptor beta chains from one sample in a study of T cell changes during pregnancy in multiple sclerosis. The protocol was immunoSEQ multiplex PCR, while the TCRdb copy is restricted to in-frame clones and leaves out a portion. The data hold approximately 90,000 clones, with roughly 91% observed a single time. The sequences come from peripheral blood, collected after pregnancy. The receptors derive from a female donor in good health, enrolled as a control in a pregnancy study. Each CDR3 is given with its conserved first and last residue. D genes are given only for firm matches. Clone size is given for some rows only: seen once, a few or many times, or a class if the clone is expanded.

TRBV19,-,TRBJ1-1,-,TGTGCCAGTACGTCAATTGGGAGGAACACTGAAGCTTTCTTT,CASTSIGRNTEAFF
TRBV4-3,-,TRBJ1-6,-,TGCGCCAGCAGCCAAGTTATTGCGGGGGGCAGCTCCTATAATTCACCCCTCCACTTT,CASSQVIAGGSSYNSPLHF
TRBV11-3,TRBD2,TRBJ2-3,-,TGTGCCAGCAGTCGGGGGGGTAGCACAGATACGCAGTATTTT,CASSRGGSTDTQYF
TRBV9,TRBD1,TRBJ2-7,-,TGTGCCAGCAGCCAGGGGGACGGCCCCTACGAGCAGTACTTC,CASSQGDGPYEQYF
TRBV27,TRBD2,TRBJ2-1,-,TGTGCCAGCAGGGGCGGGGGGTCGGGTGAGCAGTTCTTC,CASRGGGSGEQFF
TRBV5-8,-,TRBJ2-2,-,TGTGCCAGCAGCTTCAGGACAGTAAGCACCGGGGAGCTGTTTTTT,CASSFRTVSTGELFF
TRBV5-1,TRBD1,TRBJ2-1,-,TGCGCCAGCAGCCCCGACAGGGGCTCCTACAATGAGCAGTTCTTC,CASSPDRGSYNEQFF
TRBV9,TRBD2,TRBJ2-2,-,TGTGCCAGCAGCGTAAGAACCTTGGGGCTAGCGGGGGGGCAGCCCACCGGGGAGCTGTTTTTT,CASSVRTLGLAGGQPTGELFF
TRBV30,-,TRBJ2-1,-,TGTGCCTGGAGTCTAGCCGGAGGAAGTGAGCAGTTCTTC,CAWSLAGGSEQFF
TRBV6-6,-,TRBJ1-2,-,TGTGCCAGCAGTGCAGCCGGCAGGGCCTTCTATGGCTACACCTTC,CASSAAGRAFYGYTF
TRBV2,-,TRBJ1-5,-,TGTGCCAGCAGTGGTGCAGGGAGGCAGCCCCAGCATTTT,CASSGAGRQPQHF
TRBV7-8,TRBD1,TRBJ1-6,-,TGTGCCAGCAGGACTGACAGGGGGTATAATTCACCCCTCCACTTT,CASRTDRGYNSPLHF
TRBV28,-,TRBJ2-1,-,TGTGCCAGCAGTTTAAGGGGAGGGGGACCTGAGCAGTTCTTC,CASSLRGGGPEQFF
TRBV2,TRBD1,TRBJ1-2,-,TGTGCCAGCAGTGTGACAGGGGGAATGGGGGGCTACACCTTC,CASSVTGGMGGYTF
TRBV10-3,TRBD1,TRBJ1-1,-,TGTGCCATCAGTGCGGACAGGGGAGACACTGAAGCTTTCTTT,CAISADRGDTEAFF
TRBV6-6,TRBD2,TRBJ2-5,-,TGTGCCAGCAGTCCTACTAGCGGAGATAACCAAGAGACCCAGTACTTC,CASSPTSGDNQETQYF
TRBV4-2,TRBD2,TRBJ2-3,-,TGTGCCAGCAGCCCCGTCGGGGAGGGGAGAACAGATACGCAGTATTTT,CASSPVGEGRTDTQYF
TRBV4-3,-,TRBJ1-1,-,TGCGCCAGCAGCCATGCAGGGCACATGAACACTGAAGCTTTCTTT,CASSHAGHMNTEAFF
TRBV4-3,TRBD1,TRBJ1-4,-,TGCGCCAGCAGCCAACTTGGACAGGGGAATGAAAAACTGTTTTTT,CASSQLGQGNEKLFF
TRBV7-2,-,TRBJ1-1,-,TGTGCCAGCAGCCCCTTCCGGTCTGAAGCTTTCTTT,CASSPFRSEAFF
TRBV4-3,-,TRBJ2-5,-,TGCGCCAGCAGCCAAGATAGGGCGGGGCAAGAGACCCAGTACTTC,CASSQDRAGQETQYF
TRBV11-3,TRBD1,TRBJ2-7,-,TGTGCCAGCAGCTTACAGGGTCAGGGGGACGAGCAGTACTTC,CASSLQGQGDEQYF
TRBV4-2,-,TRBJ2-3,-,TGTGCCAGCAGCCAAGGCGGCCGTCAAATTACGCAGTATTTT,CASSQGGRQITQYF
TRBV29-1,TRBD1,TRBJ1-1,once,TGCAGCGTTGCCCGGGACAGAAACACTGAAGCTTTCTTT,CSVARDRNTEAFF
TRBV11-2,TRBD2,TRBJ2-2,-,TGTGCCAGCAGCCCCCTCGGGGGGGGGAACACCGGGGAGCTGTTTTTT,CASSPLGGGNTGELFF
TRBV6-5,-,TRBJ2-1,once,TGTGCCAGCAGTTACTCGATGGCCAGGGAAAATGAGCAGTTCTTC,CASSYSMARENEQFF
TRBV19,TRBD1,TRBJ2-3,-,TGTGCCAGTATGGGACCCGGGACAGGGTTTATAACGCAGTATTTT,CASMGPGTGFITQYF
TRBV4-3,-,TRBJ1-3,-,TGCGCCAGCAGCCAAGTCCTGGGGGCAGGGCAAGGAAACACCATATATTTT,CASSQVLGAGQGNTIYF
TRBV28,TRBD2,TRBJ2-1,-,TGTGCCAGCAGTTTAGGGACTAGCGGGGGGGGGTATGAGCAGTTCTTC,CASSLGTSGGGYEQFF
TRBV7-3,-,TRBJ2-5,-,TGTGCCAGCAGTTACGGACAGCAAGAGACCCAGTACTTC,CASSYGQQETQYF
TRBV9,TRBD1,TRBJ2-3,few,TGTGCCAGCAGCGTCCCGACAGGGGGTCCAGATACGCAGTATTTT,CASSVPTGGPDTQYF
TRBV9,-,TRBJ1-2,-,TGTGCCAGCTCAGGGGTGGATGGCTACACCTTC,CASSGVDGYTF
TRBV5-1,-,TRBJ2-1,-,TGCGCCAGCAGCTTGGTGGGGGACTTCTACAATGAGCAGTTCTTC,CASSLVGDFYNEQFF
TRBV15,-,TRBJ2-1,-,TGTGCCACTGCACCTAGCTCCTACAATGAGCAGTTCTTC,CATAPSSYNEQFF
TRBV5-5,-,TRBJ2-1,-,TGTGCCAGCAGCCTGCAACCGGGACTGGAGCAGTTCTTC,CASSLQPGLEQFF
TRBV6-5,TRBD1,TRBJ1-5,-,TGTGCCGTCTCACCGGGACAGGGTCTTCAGCCCCAGCATTTT,CAVSPGQGLQPQHF
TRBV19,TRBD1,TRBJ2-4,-,TGTGCCAGCTTCGACAGGGTAGAAAACATTCAGTACTTC,CASFDRVENIQYF